These 22 T cell receptor beta chains were all obtained from the same sample, sequenced in a study of T cell responses to AZD1222 COVID-19 vaccine. The assay was immunoSEQ multiplex PCR, and TCRdb's table has in-frame clones only and misses some. Seen here are tens of thousands of clones, 87% observed once, and the top ten hold under 14%. This material consisted of peripheral blood, taken 28 days after the second AZD1222 dose. The receptors shown here come from an adult who received the AZD1222 COVID-19 vaccine.

This CDR3 reads CASSMPPGAGANVLTF. The CDR3 nucleotides are TGTGCCAGTAGTATGCCCCCAGGGGCTGGGGCCAACGTCCTGACTTTC. This rearrangement joins TRBV19 to TRBJ2-6; a possible D gene is TRBD1 (6 bases). The CDR3 loop spans 16 amino acids. Trimming stripped 3 bases from V and 2 bases from J, with 11 bases between. Germline CDR1 LNHDA, CDR2 SQIVND (reference sequence).

The chain combines TRBV3-1 (or the pseudogene TRBV3-2) with TRBJ2-2, with D unresolved. The V gene lost 7 bases and the J gene lost 0 bases, with 9 bases spanning the gap. The CDR3 runs 14 residues. Germline V gives CDR1 LGHDT, CDR2 YNNKEL (reference sequence). As DNA, the CDR3 is TGTGCCAGCACTCGGCACACGAACACCGGGGAGCTGTTTTTT. Amino acid sequence: CASTRHTNTGELFF.

The table lists this clone with a few counts. The chain links TRBV19 to TRBJ1-3; D is unclear. CDR3 length: 15 residues. V lost 4 bases and J 0 bases, leaving 10 bases between the germline ends. Germline V gene sequence: CDR1 LNHDA, CDR2 SQIVND (reference sequence). CDR3 sequence: CASSTLASSGNTIYF. CDR3 nucleotides: TGTGCCAGTAGTACTCTAGCGAGCTCTGGAAACACCATATATTTT.

The chain combines TRBV6-5 with TRBJ2-2; the match to TRBD1 covers 7 bases. CDR1 MNHEY and CDR2 SVGAGI come from the germline V gene. The CDR3 totals 15 residues. The ends lost 8 bases at V and 0 bases at J; junction bases unmatched: 6. The CDR3 DNA is TGTGCCAGCCGGGACAGTCACTCGAACACCGGGGAGCTGTTTTTT. Encoded protein: CASRDSHSNTGELFF.

This sequence joins TRBV6-5 and TRBJ2-7; 13 bases agree with TRBD2. V trimming: 6 bases; J trimming: 2 bases; junction bases outside the gene matches: 4. CDR3 size: 15 residues. Germline V gene data show CDR1 as MNHEY and CDR2 as SVGAGI. The CDR3 DNA is TGTGCCAGCAGAAGAACTAGCGGGGGGGCCTACGAGCAGTACTTC. This encodes CASRRTSGGAYEQYF.

The rearrangement joins TRBV18 to TRBJ1-4; a possible D gene is TRBD1 (6 bases). The V and J ends lost 2 bases and 7 bases respectively, with 11 bases between them. This CDR3 contains 14 residues. CDR1 and CDR2 (germline): KGHSH, LQKENI. Written as DNA, the CDR3 is TGTGCCAGCTCACCAGCAGGGGAGGGTGAAAAACTGTTTTTT. Translated: CASSPAGEGEKLFF. Full variable domain (missing parts from reference TRBV18 and TRBJ1-4): NAGVMQNPRHLVRRRGQEARLRCSPMKGHSHVYWYRQLPEEGLKFMVYLQKENIIDESGMPKERFSAEFPKEGPSILRIQQVVRGDSAAYFCASSPAGEGEKLFFGSGTQLSVL.

CDR3 DNA sequence: TGTGCCAGCAGCTTACTGGGCCGGACAGAGTATGGCTACACCTTC. This codes for CASSLLGRTEYGYTF. The chain carries TRBV7-9 and TRBJ1-2; perhaps TRBD1 as D (6 bases). This CDR3 is built from 15 residues. V was trimmed by 2 bases and J by 5 bases, leaving 15 bases between them. From germline, CDR1 is SEHNR and CDR2 FQNEAQ (reference sequence). The full variable domain, completed using reference TRBV7-9 and TRBJ1-2, is DTGVSQNPRHKITKRGQNVTFRCDPISEHNRLYWYRQTLGQGPEFLTYFQNEAQLEKSRLLSDRFSAERPKGSFSTLEIQRTEQGDSAMYLCASSLLGRTEYGYTFGSGTRLTVV.

This clone was counted only a few times. The chain joins TRBV15 to TRBJ1-1, with D uncertain. Trimming removed 1 base at V and 0 bases at J, with 6 bases between. The germline gives CDR1 LNHNV, CDR2 YYDKDF (reference sequence). The CDR3 is 14 amino acids. In nucleotides, the CDR3 is TGTGCCACCAGCAGAGGGACGGTGAACACTGAAGCTTTCTTT. It encodes CATSRGTVNTEAFF.

V usage is TRBV7-8 and J usage is TRBJ2-7; D gene uncertain. The CDR3 extends over 14 amino acids. CDR1 is SGHVS, CDR2 FQNEAQ, per germline. V was trimmed by 6 bases and J by 5 bases, leaving 17 bases between them. The CDR3 reads CASRAPTTGDEQYF. CDR3 bases: TGTGCCAGCAGGGCACCCACGACGGGCGACGAGCAGTACTTC.

The chain employs TRBV9 and TRBJ2-5; TRBD1 might be the D (5 bases). V lost 0 bases and J 4 bases, leaving 19 bases between the germline ends. This CDR3 comprises 17 residues. CDR1 and CDR2 (germline): SGDLS, YYNGEE. CDR3 in amino acids: CASSVEFPWLQGETQYF. In DNA, the CDR3 is TGTGCCAGCAGCGTAGAGTTCCCTTGGCTGCAGGGAGAGACCCAGTACTTC.

The V and J genes are TRBV7-2 and TRBJ1-1, with TRBD1 as a possible D gene (6 bases). Per the germline V gene, CDR1 is SGHTA and CDR2 is FQGNSA. The CDR3 covers 15 residues. Deletions cut 5 bases from V and 0 bases from J, with 13 bases between. In DNA, the CDR3 is TGTGCCAGCAGCGGGACCGGGACACTGAACACTGAAGCTTTCTTT. This sequence encodes CASSGTGTLNTEAFF.

V and J are TRBV19 and TRBJ1-1; TRBD1 might be the D (5 bases). CDR1 and CDR2 from the germline V gene are LNHDA and SQIVND (reference sequence). With 5 bases removed from V and 3 bases from J, the gap between germline ends came to 16 bases. The CDR3 totals 15 residues. The CDR3: CASSPRQGGDTEAFF. The CDR3, as DNA: TGTGCCAGTAGTCCCAGGCAGGGAGGCGACACTGAAGCTTTCTTT.

The chain combines TRBV7-2 with TRBJ1-2; 9 bases line up with TRBD1. The CDR3 loop spans 15 amino acids. Per the germline V gene, CDR1 is SGHTA and CDR2 is FQGNSA. The J segment lost 8 bases and the V segment lost 5 bases, leaving 12 bases of the junction unmatched. CDR3 sequence: CASSATGTGSYGYTF. CDR3 nucleotides: TGTGCCAGCAGCGCGACCGGGACAGGGTCCTACGGCTACACCTTC.

The chain couples TRBV30 to TRBJ1-6; 9 positions agree with TRBD1. V shed 5 bases, J shed 7 bases, and the junction held 3 bases outside the gene matches. The CDR3 has 13 residues. Germline loops: CDR1 GTSNPN, CDR2 SVGIG (reference sequence). The CDR3 reads CAWRGQGNSPLHF. CDR3 nucleotides: TGTGCCTGGCGGGGACAGGGAAATTCACCCCTCCACTTT.

The gene calls are TRBV4-3 and TRBJ1-1, with D unclear. Between the trimmed V and J ends, which lost 1 base and 5 bases, there was a span of 11 bases. The CDR3 covers 14 residues. From germline, CDR1 is LGHNA and CDR2 YSLEER. The CDR3 protein is CASSQGAQRTEAFF. CDR3 nucleotides: TGCGCCAGCAGCCAAGGGGCGCAACGGACTGAAGCTTTCTTT.

V and J are TRBV27 and TRBJ2-3; 7 nucleotides agree with TRBD2. Germline-derived CDR1 and CDR2 are MNHEY and SMNVEV (reference sequence). V shed 3 bases and J 0 bases; nucleotides not matched to a gene: 0. CDR3 length equals 14 residues. CDR3 protein: CASSLGLSTDTQYF. CDR3 nucleotide sequence: TGTGCCAGCAGTTTGGGACTAAGCACAGATACGCAGTATTTT.

The chain is built from TRBV7-9 and TRBJ2-5; D perhaps matches TRBD2 (5 bases). The CDR3 length is 15 residues. Germline-derived CDR1 and CDR2 are SEHNR and FQNEAQ (reference sequence). Trimming removed 3 bases at V and 2 bases at J, with 13 bases between. The CDR3 here is CASSLPAGIQETQYF. CDR3 bases: TGTGCCAGCAGCTTGCCTGCCGGGATACAAGAGACCCAGTACTTC.

This sequence joins TRBV28 and TRBJ1-1, with D uncertain. V was pared by 6 bases and J by 1 base, with 12 bases between. The CDR3 contains 14 residues. The V gene's germline CDR1 is MDHEN and CDR2 SYDVKM. The DNA of the CDR3 is TGTGCCAGCAGATTCGTCCAGCCGAACACTGAAGCTTTCTTT. Protein sequence: CASRFVQPNTEAFF.

The gene calls are TRBV30 and TRBJ1-4; maybe TRBD1 (6 bases). CDR1 GTSNPN and CDR2 SVGIG come from the germline V gene (reference sequence). Trimming removed 4 bases at V and 4 bases at J, with 16 bases between. This CDR3 has 15 amino acids. CDR3 sequence: CAWMPRGGGNEKLFF. CDR3 nucleotides: TGTGCCTGGATGCCCCGGGGAGGGGGTAATGAAAAACTGTTTTTT.

The rearrangement joins TRBV6-6 to TRBJ2-1; D is ambiguous. Germline V lookup: CDR1 MNHNY, CDR2 SVGAGI (reference sequence). This CDR3 spans 15 amino acids. The V end was cut by 0 bases, the J end by 7 bases, with 13 bases between. The DNA for the CDR3 is TGTGCCAGCAGTTACTCGAGGTTCTGGGGTAATGAGCAGTTCTTC. It specifies CASSYSRFWGNEQFF.

This clone was recorded once. This chain links TRBV5-4 with TRBJ1-4; TRBD1 matches at 10 bases. CDR1 and CDR2 (germline): SGHNT, YYREEE (reference sequence). This CDR3 has 15 amino acids. V trimming: 4 bases; J trimming: 5 bases; junction bases outside the gene matches: 5. CDR3 region: CASSAPGQGNEKLFF. CDR3 coding DNA: TGTGCCAGCAGCGCACCGGGACAGGGGAATGAAAAACTGTTTTTT.

The chain uses TRBV5-4 and TRBJ1-6; TRBD1 matches 9 bases. The CDR3 runs 17 residues. The trim removed 3 bases at V and 9 bases at J, leaving 13 bases unmatched. CDR1 SGHNT and CDR2 YYREEE come from the germline V gene (reference sequence). The CDR3 protein is CASSSRRGQGFGSPLHF. In nucleotides, the CDR3 is TGTGCCAGCAGCTCCCGGCGCGGACAGGGGTTTGGTTCACCCCTCCACTTT.